This T cell receptor beta chain was sequenced in a study of T cells in Graves' hyperthyroidism and ophthalmopathy. In making diagnoses, clinical symptoms, serum thyroxine and TRAb, thyroid ultrasound and orbital computed tomography were all used. Regions amplified from RNA transcripts were the TCR beta CDR3 regions. With the HTBI primer set, the TCR CDR3 went through a first round of RT-PCR. TCRdb called the multiplex PCR reads again in MiXCR, with one record for every CDR3 protein. Of approximately 360,000 distinct CDR3 sequences listed, 15% to 19% are singletons. This CDR3 contains 14 residues. Germline-derived CDR1 and CDR2 are DFQATT and SNEGSKA (reference sequence). Trimming removed 0 bases at V and 3 bases at J, with 12 bases between. In this sample, this clonotype turned up a few times.

The sample comprised blood. The V and J genes are TRBV20-1 and TRBJ2-7; D not resolved. This TCR was recovered from a woman younger than 35 with Graves' hyperthyroidism that later progressed to Graves' ophthalmopathy. The CDR3 protein is CSARDLARHYEQYF. CDR3 bases: TGCAGTGCTAGAGATCTGGCGCGACACTACGAGCAGTACTTC.